This TCR beta chain is from a study of Ad26.COV2.S vaccination and SARS-CoV-2 variants. Germline-derived CDR1 and CDR2 are GTSNPN and SVGIG (reference sequence). This CDR3 has 14 residues. V was trimmed by 1 base and J by 5 bases, leaving 14 bases between them. Produced via immunoSEQ multiplex PCR; TCRdb's table is partial and in-frame only. The sample holds 250,000 to 300,000 clones, about 90% seen once. Treatment indicated: around 19 received Ad26.COV2.S at low or high dose, single or two shots; 5 received placebo; per-sample allocation not given. Day 63 after the first injection of vaccine or placebo was the sampling time.

The TCR was taken from a person between 18 and 59 years old who received the Ad26.COV2.S COVID-19 vaccine or a placebo. The gene calls are TRBV30 and TRBJ2-5; TRBD1 might be the D (5 bases). The material was peripheral blood, obtained in a trial of Ad26.COV2.S vaccine versus placebo. Written as DNA, the CDR3 is TGTGCCTGGAGTGCTCGTCTCAGGGTTGAGACCCAGTACTTC. Its protein is CAWSARLRVETQYF.